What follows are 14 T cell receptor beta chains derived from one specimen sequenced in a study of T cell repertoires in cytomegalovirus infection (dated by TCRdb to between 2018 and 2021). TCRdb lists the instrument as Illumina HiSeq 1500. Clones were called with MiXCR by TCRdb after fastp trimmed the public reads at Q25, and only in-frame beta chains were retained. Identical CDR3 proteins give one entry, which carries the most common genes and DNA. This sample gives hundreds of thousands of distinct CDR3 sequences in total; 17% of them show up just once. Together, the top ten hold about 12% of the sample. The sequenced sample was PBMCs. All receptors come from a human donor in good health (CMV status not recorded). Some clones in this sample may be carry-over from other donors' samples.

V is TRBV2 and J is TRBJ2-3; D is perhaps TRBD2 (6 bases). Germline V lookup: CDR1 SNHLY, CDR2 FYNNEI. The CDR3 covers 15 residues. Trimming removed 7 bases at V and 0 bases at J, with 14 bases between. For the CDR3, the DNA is TGTGCCAGCAACCGAACCGGGACTAGCACAGATACGCAGTATTTT. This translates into CASNRTGTSTDTQYF.

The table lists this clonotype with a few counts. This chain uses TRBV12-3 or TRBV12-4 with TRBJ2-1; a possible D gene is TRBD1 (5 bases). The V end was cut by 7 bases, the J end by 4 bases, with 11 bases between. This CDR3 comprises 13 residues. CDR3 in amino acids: CASTTSGYNEQFF. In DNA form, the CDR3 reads TGTGCCAGCACCACCTCAGGGTACAATGAGCAGTTCTTC.

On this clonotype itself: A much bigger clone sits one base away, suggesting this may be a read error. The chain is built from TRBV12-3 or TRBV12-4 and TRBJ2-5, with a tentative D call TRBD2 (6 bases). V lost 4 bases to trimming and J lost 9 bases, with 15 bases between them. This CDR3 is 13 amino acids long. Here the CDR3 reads CASSSQGRESQYF. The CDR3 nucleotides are TGTGCCAGCAGTTCTCAGGGTCGGGAGTCCCAGTACTTC.

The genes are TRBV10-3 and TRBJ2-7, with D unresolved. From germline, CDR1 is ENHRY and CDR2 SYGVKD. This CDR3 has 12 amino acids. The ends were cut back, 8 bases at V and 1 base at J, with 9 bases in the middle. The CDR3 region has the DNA TGTGCCATCGGTCCGCGATCCTACGAGCAGTACTTC. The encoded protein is CAIGPRSYEQYF.

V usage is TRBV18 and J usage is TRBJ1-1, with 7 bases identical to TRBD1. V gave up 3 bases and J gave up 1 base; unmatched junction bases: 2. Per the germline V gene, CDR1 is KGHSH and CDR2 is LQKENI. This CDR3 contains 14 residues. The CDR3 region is CASSPGQQNTEAFF. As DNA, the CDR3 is TGTGCCAGCTCACCGGGACAGCAGAACACTGAAGCTTTCTTT.

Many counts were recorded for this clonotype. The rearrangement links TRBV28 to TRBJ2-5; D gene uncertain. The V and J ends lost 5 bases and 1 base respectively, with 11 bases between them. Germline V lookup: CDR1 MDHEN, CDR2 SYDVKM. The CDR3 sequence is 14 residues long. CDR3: CASSLSNFQETQYF. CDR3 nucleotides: TGTGCCAGCAGTCTGAGTAATTTCCAAGAGACCCAGTACTTC. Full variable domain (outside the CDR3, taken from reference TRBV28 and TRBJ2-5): DVKVTQSSRYLVKRTGEKVFLECVQDMDHENMFWYRQDPGLGLRLIYFSYDVKMKEKGDIPEGYSVSREKKERFSLILESASTNQTSMYLCASSLSNFQETQYFGPGTRLLVL.

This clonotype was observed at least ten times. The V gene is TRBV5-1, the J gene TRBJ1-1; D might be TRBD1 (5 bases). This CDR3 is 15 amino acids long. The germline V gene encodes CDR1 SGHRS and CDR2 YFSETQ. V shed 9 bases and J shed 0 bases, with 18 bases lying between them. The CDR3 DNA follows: TGCGCCACTCAGGCCGGGGGGTCGGTGAACACTGAAGCTTTCTTT. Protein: CATQAGGSVNTEAFF.

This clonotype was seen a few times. For the CDR3, the DNA is TGTGCCAGCAGTTTGGAAGGGACGGTCTACAATGAGCAGTTCTTC. Amino acids: CASSLEGTVYNEQFF. V gene TRBV27 combines with J gene TRBJ2-1; D possibly uses TRBD1 or TRBD2 (5 bases each). Germline lookup yields CDR1 MNHEY and CDR2 SMNVEV (reference sequence). This CDR3 spans 15 amino acids. With 3 bases removed from V and 3 bases from J, the gap between germline ends came to 12 bases.

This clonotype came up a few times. The CDR3, as DNA: TGTGCCAGCAGTTTATGGACTAGCGGGGGGCCCAATGAGCAGTTCTTC. Encoded protein: CASSLWTSGGPNEQFF. This chain links TRBV27 with TRBJ2-1, with TRBD2 matching over 14 bases. The CDR3 runs 16 residues. Per germline, CDR1 MNHEY and CDR2 SMNVEV (reference sequence). V shed 1 base and J 6 bases; nucleotides not matched to a gene: 2.

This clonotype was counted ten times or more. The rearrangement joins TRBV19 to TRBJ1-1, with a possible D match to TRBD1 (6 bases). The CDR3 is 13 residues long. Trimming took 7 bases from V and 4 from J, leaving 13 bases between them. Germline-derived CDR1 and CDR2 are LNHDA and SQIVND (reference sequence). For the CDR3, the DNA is TGTGCCAGTACGATACAGGGCGGCACTGAAGCTTTCTTT. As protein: CASTIQGGTEAFF.

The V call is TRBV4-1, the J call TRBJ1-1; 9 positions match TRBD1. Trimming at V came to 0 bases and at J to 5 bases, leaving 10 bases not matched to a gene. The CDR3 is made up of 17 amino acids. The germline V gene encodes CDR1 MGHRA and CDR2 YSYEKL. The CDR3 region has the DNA TGCGCCAGCAGCCAAGAGAGGAGGGGACAGGGCCGGACTGAAGCTTTCTTT. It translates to CASSQERRGQGRTEAFF.

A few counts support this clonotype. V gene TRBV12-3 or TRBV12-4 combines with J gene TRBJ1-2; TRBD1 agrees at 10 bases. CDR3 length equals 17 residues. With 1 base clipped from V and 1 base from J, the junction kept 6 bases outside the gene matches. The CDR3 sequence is CASSLGTGTGVNYGYTF. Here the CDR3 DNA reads TGTGCCAGCAGTTTAGGCACCGGGACAGGGGTTAACTATGGCTACACCTTC.

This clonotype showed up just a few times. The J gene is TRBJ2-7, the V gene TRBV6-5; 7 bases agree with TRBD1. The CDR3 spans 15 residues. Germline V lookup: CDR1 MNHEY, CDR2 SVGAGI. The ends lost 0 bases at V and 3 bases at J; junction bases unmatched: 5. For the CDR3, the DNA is TGTGCCAGCAGTTACTCCGGGACAGACTACTACGAGCAGTACTTC. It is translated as CASSYSGTDYYEQYF.

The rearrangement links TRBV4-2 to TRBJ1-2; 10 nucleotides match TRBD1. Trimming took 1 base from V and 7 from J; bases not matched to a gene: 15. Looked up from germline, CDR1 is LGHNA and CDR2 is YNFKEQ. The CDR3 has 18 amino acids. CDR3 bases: TGTGCCAGCAGCCAAGTGGGGCGGTCCGGGACAGGGGCCTTTGGCTACACCTTC. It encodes CASSQVGRSGTGAFGYTF.